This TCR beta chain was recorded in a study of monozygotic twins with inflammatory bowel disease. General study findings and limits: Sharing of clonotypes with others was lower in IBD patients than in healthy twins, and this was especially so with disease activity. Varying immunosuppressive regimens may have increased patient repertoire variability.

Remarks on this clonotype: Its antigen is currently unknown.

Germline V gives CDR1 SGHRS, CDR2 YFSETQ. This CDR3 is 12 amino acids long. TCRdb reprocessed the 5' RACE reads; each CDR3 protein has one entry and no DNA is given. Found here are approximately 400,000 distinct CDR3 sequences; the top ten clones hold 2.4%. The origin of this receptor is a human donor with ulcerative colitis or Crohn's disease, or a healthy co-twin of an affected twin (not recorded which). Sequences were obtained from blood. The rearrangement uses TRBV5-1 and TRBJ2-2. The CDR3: CASLDRTGEPFF.